The rows below give T cell receptor beta chains drawn from one sample of a study of Ad26.COV2.S vaccination and SARS-CoV-2 variants. Using immunoSEQ multiplex PCR, the repertoire was profiled, and TCRdb retains in-frame clones only, with some absent. The table includes approximately 420,000 clones, 80% to 90% detected once. Specimen: peripheral blood, collected in a trial of Ad26.COV2.S vaccine versus placebo. These receptor sequences come from a person aged 18-65 years who received the Ad26.COV2.S COVID-19 vaccine or a placebo. CDR3s include the opening cysteine and the closing phenylalanine or tryptophan. Each record gives: D gene, V gene, clone size, J gene, CDR3 DNA, CDR3 protein. D genes are given only for firm matches. Clone sizes are given selectively: once, few, many, or a class where the clone is expanded.

d_call: .; v_call: TRBV7-9; clone_size: .; j_call: TRBJ1-2; cdr3_nt: TGTGCCAGCAGCTTAATGCAGGGGCCTAACTATGGCTACACCTTC; cdr3_aa: CASSLMQGPNYGYTF
d_call: TRBD1; v_call: TRBV6-1; clone_size: .; j_call: TRBJ1-2; cdr3_nt: TGTGCCAGCAGTGATCGCCCGGGACAGGGTAACGGCTACACCTTC; cdr3_aa: CASSDRPGQGNGYTF
d_call: TRBD1; v_call: TRBV7-9; clone_size: .; j_call: TRBJ1-2; cdr3_nt: TGTGCCAGCAGCCCAGGGACAGGGACGGTAGGCGGCTACACCTTC; cdr3_aa: CASSPGTGTVGGYTF
d_call: .; v_call: TRBV7-9; clone_size: .; j_call: TRBJ1-2; cdr3_nt: TGTGCCAGCAGCCTACGACAGGACTATGGCTACACCTTC; cdr3_aa: CASSLRQDYGYTF
d_call: .; v_call: TRBV5-6; clone_size: .; j_call: TRBJ1-2; cdr3_nt: TGTGCCAGTCGCGGCAGGGGCTATGGCTACACCTTC; cdr3_aa: CASRGRGYGYTF
d_call: .; v_call: TRBV5-1; clone_size: .; j_call: TRBJ1-1; cdr3_nt: TGCGCCAGCAGCCCTCGGGTAGGGACGGGCACTGAAGCTTTCTTT; cdr3_aa: CASSPRVGTGTEAFF
d_call: .; v_call: TRBV6-6; clone_size: .; j_call: TRBJ1-3; cdr3_nt: TGTGCCAGCAGTTACCGGGGGGGATCTGGAAACACCATATATTTT; cdr3_aa: CASSYRGGSGNTIYF
d_call: .; v_call: TRBV2; clone_size: once; j_call: TRBJ1-1; cdr3_nt: TGTGCCAGCATTACCCCCACGAACACTGAAGCTTTCTTT; cdr3_aa: CASITPTNTEAFF
d_call: .; v_call: TRBV4-1; clone_size: .; j_call: TRBJ2-1; cdr3_nt: TGCGCCAGTGGGCACCCGCACAATGAGCAGTTCTTC; cdr3_aa: CASGHPHNEQFF
d_call: .; v_call: TRBV10-2; clone_size: once; j_call: TRBJ1-3; cdr3_nt: TGCGCCAGCAGGGGGGTGGTTGAGGGCTCTTCTGGAAACACCATATATTTT; cdr3_aa: CASRGVVEGSSGNTIYF
d_call: .; v_call: TRBV5-1; clone_size: .; j_call: TRBJ2-7; cdr3_nt: TGCGCCAGCAGCTTCTCCTCGAGCGAGCAGTACTTC; cdr3_aa: CASSFSSSEQYF
d_call: .; v_call: TRBV11-3; clone_size: once; j_call: TRBJ2-1; cdr3_nt: TGTGCCAGCAGCTTAGTAGGCAGGGGCCCTCAGTTCTTC; cdr3_aa: CASSLVGRGPQFF
d_call: TRBD2; v_call: TRBV4-2; clone_size: .; j_call: TRBJ2-1; cdr3_nt: TGTGCCAGCAGCCGACCGACTAGCGGGGGGGCAGAGGGGGAGCAGTTCTTC; cdr3_aa: CASSRPTSGGAEGEQFF
d_call: TRBD2; v_call: TRBV10-3; clone_size: .; j_call: TRBJ2-5; cdr3_nt: TGTGCCATCAGTTTAGCGGGGGGGCCTATGGAGACCCAGTACTTC; cdr3_aa: CAISLAGGPMETQYF
d_call: .; v_call: TRBV6-2/TRBV6-3; clone_size: .; j_call: TRBJ1-5; cdr3_nt: TGTGCCAGCAGTTACAGGAATAGCAATCAGCCCCAGCATTTT; cdr3_aa: CASSYRNSNQPQHF
d_call: TRBD1; v_call: TRBV2; clone_size: .; j_call: TRBJ2-7; cdr3_nt: TGTGCCAGCAGTGAAGCTCCAGGGGACAGGGGCTTC; cdr3_aa: CASSEAPGDRGF
d_call: TRBD1; v_call: TRBV6-4; clone_size: .; j_call: TRBJ1-1; cdr3_nt: TGTGCCAGCAGTGCCGGGACAGGCTTATTGAACACTGAAGCTTTCTTT; cdr3_aa: CASSAGTGLLNTEAFF
d_call: .; v_call: TRBV6-5; clone_size: .; j_call: TRBJ1-4; cdr3_nt: TGTGCCAGCAGGATTGGGACTGAGAATGAAAAACTGTTTTTT; cdr3_aa: CASRIGTENEKLFF
d_call: TRBD1; v_call: TRBV27; clone_size: .; j_call: TRBJ1-6; cdr3_nt: TGTGCCAGCAGCCCCACAGGGGTATCCCTCCACTTT; cdr3_aa: CASSPTGVSLHF
d_call: .; v_call: TRBV2; clone_size: .; j_call: TRBJ1-2; cdr3_nt: TGTGCCAGCAGTGGGGGATCCCACTATGGCTACACCTTC; cdr3_aa: CASSGGSHYGYTF
d_call: .; v_call: TRBV2; clone_size: .; j_call: TRBJ2-2; cdr3_nt: TGTGCCAGCAGCCGGGTCTCCACCGGGGAGCTGTTTTTT; cdr3_aa: CASSRVSTGELFF
d_call: .; v_call: TRBV18; clone_size: .; j_call: TRBJ1-5; cdr3_nt: TGTGCCAGCTCACCAGGGGGGGGCAATCAGCCCCAGCATTTT; cdr3_aa: CASSPGGGNQPQHF
d_call: .; v_call: TRBV19; clone_size: few; j_call: TRBJ2-2; cdr3_nt: TGTGCCAGTAGTATAGGGGGGCGTGTCACCGGGGAGCTGTTTTTT; cdr3_aa: CASSIGGRVTGELFF
d_call: .; v_call: TRBV29-1; clone_size: .; j_call: TRBJ1-1; cdr3_nt: TGCAGCGTTGAGGTGCAGGGGCCTGAAGCTTTCTTT; cdr3_aa: CSVEVQGPEAFF
d_call: .; v_call: TRBV11-2; clone_size: .; j_call: TRBJ1-3; cdr3_nt: TGTGCCAGCAGCTTGTTCGGGACTTCCTCTGGAAACACCATATATTTT; cdr3_aa: CASSLFGTSSGNTIYF
d_call: .; v_call: TRBV6-1; clone_size: .; j_call: TRBJ2-3; cdr3_nt: TGTGCCAGCAGTGAAGCGCAGGGCGGCCCCACAGATACGCAGTATTTT; cdr3_aa: CASSEAQGGPTDTQYF
d_call: TRBD2; v_call: TRBV18; clone_size: .; j_call: TRBJ2-1; cdr3_nt: TGTGCCAGCTCACTTAGCGGGGGCCCTTACAATGAGCAGTTCTTC; cdr3_aa: CASSLSGGPYNEQFF
d_call: .; v_call: TRBV5-6; clone_size: .; j_call: TRBJ1-2; cdr3_nt: TGTGCCAGCAGCTTGAACGAGGGCACAGCCTACTATGGCTACACCTTC; cdr3_aa: CASSLNEGTAYYGYTF
d_call: .; v_call: TRBV12-3/TRBV12-4; clone_size: few; j_call: TRBJ2-7; cdr3_nt: TGTGCCAGCAGTTCACAGGGAAGCGAGCAGTACTTC; cdr3_aa: CASSSQGSEQYF
d_call: .; v_call: TRBV5-4; clone_size: .; j_call: TRBJ1-2; cdr3_nt: TGTGCCAGCAGCGTTGACAGGAGCTATGGCTACACCTTC; cdr3_aa: CASSVDRSYGYTF
d_call: .; v_call: TRBV23-1; clone_size: .; j_call: TRBJ2-1; cdr3_nt: TGCGCCAGCAGTCAACCACGTAAGGGACCCAGCTCCTACAATGAGCAGTTCTTC; cdr3_aa: CASSQPRKGPSSYNEQFF
d_call: .; v_call: TRBV6-6; clone_size: once; j_call: TRBJ1-1; cdr3_nt: TGTGCCAGCAGGGATCCCAGGGGCACTGAAGCTTTCTTT; cdr3_aa: CASRDPRGTEAFF
d_call: .; v_call: TRBV10-2; clone_size: many; j_call: TRBJ2-2; cdr3_nt: TGCGCCAGTAGCGTTGCGAACACCGGGGAGCTGTTTTTT; cdr3_aa: CASSVANTGELFF
d_call: .; v_call: TRBV19; clone_size: .; j_call: TRBJ1-1; cdr3_nt: TGTGCCAGTACCGAGTATAGGGCGAACAGGGTTAGGGGGAACACTGAAGCTTTCTTT; cdr3_aa: CASTEYRANRVRGNTEAFF
d_call: TRBD2; v_call: TRBV7-9; clone_size: .; j_call: TRBJ2-7; cdr3_nt: TGTGCCAGCAGCCCCATGACTAGCGGGGGATCATTCAACGAGCAGTACTTC; cdr3_aa: CASSPMTSGGSFNEQYF
d_call: TRBD1; v_call: TRBV7-8; clone_size: .; j_call: TRBJ1-3; cdr3_nt: TGTGCCAGCAGCTACCCCGGGACAGGGAACACCATATATTTT; cdr3_aa: CASSYPGTGNTIYF
d_call: TRBD1; v_call: TRBV6-1; clone_size: .; j_call: TRBJ2-3; cdr3_nt: TGTGCCAGCAGTGAAGCGGGGACAGGGCGCACAGATACGCAGTATTTT; cdr3_aa: CASSEAGTGRTDTQYF
d_call: TRBD1; v_call: TRBV7-8; clone_size: .; j_call: TRBJ2-2; cdr3_nt: TGTGCCAGCAGCTCCCCTATCGTCCTTCCCGGGACAGCTAACACCGGGGAGCTGTTTTTT; cdr3_aa: CASSSPIVLPGTANTGELFF
d_call: .; v_call: TRBV6-5; clone_size: .; j_call: TRBJ1-2; cdr3_nt: TGTGCCAGCTTAGGGAAAAATTATGGCTACACCTTC; cdr3_aa: CASLGKNYGYTF
d_call: .; v_call: TRBV19; clone_size: once; j_call: TRBJ1-1; cdr3_nt: TGTGCCAGTAGGACCCTGGACTCGGGTGAAGCTTTCTTT; cdr3_aa: CASRTLDSGEAFF
d_call: TRBD2; v_call: TRBV20-1; clone_size: once; j_call: TRBJ2-2; cdr3_nt: TGCAGTGCTAGTTATTTTGCGGGGGGGTTTCCCACCGGGGAGCTGTTTTTT; cdr3_aa: CSASYFAGGFPTGELFF
d_call: TRBD1; v_call: TRBV11-2; clone_size: .; j_call: TRBJ1-1; cdr3_nt: TGTGCCAGCAGCTTCCAGGACAGGGAGCCTGAAGCTTTCTTT; cdr3_aa: CASSFQDREPEAFF
d_call: TRBD2; v_call: TRBV27; clone_size: .; j_call: TRBJ2-5; cdr3_nt: TGTGCCAGCAGTACCGGGACTAGCCTTCAAGAGACCCAGTACTTC; cdr3_aa: CASSTGTSLQETQYF
d_call: .; v_call: TRBV30; clone_size: .; j_call: TRBJ2-6; cdr3_nt: TGTGCCGGGGACATCGGGGCCAACGTCCTGACTTTC; cdr3_aa: CAGDIGANVLTF
d_call: TRBD1; v_call: TRBV9; clone_size: .; j_call: TRBJ2-7; cdr3_nt: TGTGCCAGCAGCGAGGCGGACAGGGGCTCCTACGAGCAGTACTTC; cdr3_aa: CASSEADRGSYEQYF
d_call: TRBD1; v_call: TRBV4-1; clone_size: once; j_call: TRBJ2-7; cdr3_nt: TGCGCCAGCAGCCAAGAACCGGGACAGTTATCCTACGAGCAGTACTTC; cdr3_aa: CASSQEPGQLSYEQYF
d_call: TRBD1; v_call: TRBV24-1; clone_size: .; j_call: TRBJ1-6; cdr3_nt: TGTGCCACCAGTGGACAGGGGAATTCACCCCTCCACTTT; cdr3_aa: CATSGQGNSPLHF
d_call: TRBD1; v_call: TRBV5-4; clone_size: once; j_call: TRBJ2-1; cdr3_nt: TGTGCCAGCACCCCGACACAGGGGGCTAGTGGTAATGAGCAGTTCTTC; cdr3_aa: CASTPTQGASGNEQFF
d_call: TRBD1; v_call: TRBV11-3; clone_size: .; j_call: TRBJ2-5; cdr3_nt: TGTGCCAGTGCACCCAACAGGGGGGAGACCCAGTACTTC; cdr3_aa: CASAPNRGETQYF
d_call: .; v_call: TRBV30; clone_size: .; j_call: TRBJ1-3; cdr3_nt: TGTGCCTGGAGTGTACGGGGTCCCTTGAGCTCTGGAAACACCATATATTTT; cdr3_aa: CAWSVRGPLSSGNTIYF
d_call: .; v_call: TRBV6-5; clone_size: .; j_call: TRBJ1-6; cdr3_nt: TGTGCCAGCAGTTACCGTCTTGGGTCACCCCTCCACTTT; cdr3_aa: CASSYRLGSPLHF
d_call: TRBD2; v_call: TRBV27; clone_size: .; j_call: TRBJ2-3; cdr3_nt: TGTGCCAGCAAGGGGACTAGCGGGGGGGCATGGGTATTCACAGATACGCAGTATTTT; cdr3_aa: CASKGTSGGAWVFTDTQYF
d_call: TRBD1; v_call: TRBV7-2; clone_size: .; j_call: TRBJ2-7; cdr3_nt: TGTGCCAGCAGCCCCGGGACAGGGGGTACCTACGAGCAGTACTTC; cdr3_aa: CASSPGTGGTYEQYF
d_call: TRBD1; v_call: TRBV4-1; clone_size: .; j_call: TRBJ1-4; cdr3_nt: TGCGCCAGCAGCCAGGGGACAGGGGGTAATGAAAAACTGTTTTTT; cdr3_aa: CASSQGTGGNEKLFF
d_call: .; v_call: TRBV2; clone_size: once; j_call: TRBJ2-4; cdr3_nt: TGTGCCAGCAACACAGCCCTAGCCAAAAACATTCAGTACTTC; cdr3_aa: CASNTALAKNIQYF
d_call: .; v_call: TRBV7-9; clone_size: few; j_call: TRBJ2-7; cdr3_nt: TGTGCCAGCAGCTTAGCGCTCGAGCAGTACTTC; cdr3_aa: CASSLALEQYF
d_call: TRBD1; v_call: TRBV6-5; clone_size: .; j_call: TRBJ1-2; cdr3_nt: TGTGCCAGCAGTTACTTGACAGGGGGTAACTATGGCTACACCTTC; cdr3_aa: CASSYLTGGNYGYTF
d_call: TRBD2; v_call: TRBV6-5; clone_size: .; j_call: TRBJ2-1; cdr3_nt: TGTGCCAGCAGTTATTTAGCGGGCTACTCGTACAATGAGCAGTTCTTC; cdr3_aa: CASSYLAGYSYNEQFF